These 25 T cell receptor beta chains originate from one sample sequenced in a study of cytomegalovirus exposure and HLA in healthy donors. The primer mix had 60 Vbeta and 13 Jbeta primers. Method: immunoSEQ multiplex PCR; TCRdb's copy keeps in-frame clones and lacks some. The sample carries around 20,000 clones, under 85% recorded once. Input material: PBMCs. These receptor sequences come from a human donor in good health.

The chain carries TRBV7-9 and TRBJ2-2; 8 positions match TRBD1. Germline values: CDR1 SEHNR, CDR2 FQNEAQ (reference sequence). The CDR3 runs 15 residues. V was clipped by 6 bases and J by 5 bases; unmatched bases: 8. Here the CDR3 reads CASRLGQGKTGELFF. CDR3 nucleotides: TGTGCCAGCAGACTCGGACAGGGTAAAACCGGGGAGCTGTTTTTT.

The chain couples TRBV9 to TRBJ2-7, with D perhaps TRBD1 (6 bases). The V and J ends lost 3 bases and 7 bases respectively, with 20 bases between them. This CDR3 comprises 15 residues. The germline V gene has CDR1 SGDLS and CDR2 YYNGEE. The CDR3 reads CASSEGDPAMGEQYF. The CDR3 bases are TGTGCCAGCAGCGAGGGGGACCCGGCTATGGGTGAGCAGTACTTC.

CDR3 residues: CASSSFTGELFF. The DNA of the CDR3 is TGTGCCAGCAGCTCCTTCACCGGGGAGCTGTTTTTT. The J gene is TRBJ2-2, the V gene TRBV7-2, with no clear D. V was cut by 4 bases and J by 4 bases, with 4 bases left in between. There are 12 residues in the CDR3. Germline-derived CDR1 and CDR2 are SGHTA and FQGNSA.

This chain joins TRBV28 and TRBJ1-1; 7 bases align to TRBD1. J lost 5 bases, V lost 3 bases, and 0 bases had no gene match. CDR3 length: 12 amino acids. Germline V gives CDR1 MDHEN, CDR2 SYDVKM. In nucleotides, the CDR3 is TGTGCCAGCAGTTTGGGACAGACTGAAGCTTTCTTT. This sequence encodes CASSLGQTEAFF.

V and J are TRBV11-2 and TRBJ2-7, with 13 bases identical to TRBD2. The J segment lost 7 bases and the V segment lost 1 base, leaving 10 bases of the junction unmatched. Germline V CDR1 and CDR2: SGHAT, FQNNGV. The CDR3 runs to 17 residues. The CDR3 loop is CASSLALPGLAGSEQYF. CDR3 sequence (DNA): TGTGCCAGCAGCTTAGCTTTACCGGGACTAGCGGGAAGTGAGCAGTACTTC.

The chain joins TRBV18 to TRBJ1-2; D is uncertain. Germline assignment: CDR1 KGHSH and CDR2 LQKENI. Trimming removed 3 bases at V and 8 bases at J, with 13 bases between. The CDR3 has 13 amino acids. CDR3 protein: CASSPSSLMGYTF. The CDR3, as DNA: TGTGCCAGCTCACCCTCCTCTCTAATGGGCTACACCTTC.

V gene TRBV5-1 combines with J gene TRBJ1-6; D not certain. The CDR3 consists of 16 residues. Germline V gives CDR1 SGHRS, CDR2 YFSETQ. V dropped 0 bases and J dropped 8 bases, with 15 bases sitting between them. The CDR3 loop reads CASSLGEGGPYSPLHF. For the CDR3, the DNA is TGCGCCAGCAGCTTGGGAGAGGGAGGCCCTTATTCACCCCTCCACTTT.

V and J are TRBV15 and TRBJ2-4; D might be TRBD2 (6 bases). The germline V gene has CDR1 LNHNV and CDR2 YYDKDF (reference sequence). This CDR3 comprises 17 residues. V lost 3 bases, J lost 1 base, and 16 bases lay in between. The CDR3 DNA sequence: TGTGCCACCAGCAGCGAATCAGGGAGGAGGGCCAAAAACATTCAGTACTTC. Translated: CATSSESGRRAKNIQYF.

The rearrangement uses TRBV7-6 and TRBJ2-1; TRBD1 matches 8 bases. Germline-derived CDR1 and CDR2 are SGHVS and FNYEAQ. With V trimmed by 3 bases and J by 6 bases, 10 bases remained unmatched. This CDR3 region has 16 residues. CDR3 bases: TGTGCCAGCAGCTTCCTCCAGGGGGCGTCAGCCAATGAGCAGTTCTTC. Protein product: CASSFLQGASANEQFF.

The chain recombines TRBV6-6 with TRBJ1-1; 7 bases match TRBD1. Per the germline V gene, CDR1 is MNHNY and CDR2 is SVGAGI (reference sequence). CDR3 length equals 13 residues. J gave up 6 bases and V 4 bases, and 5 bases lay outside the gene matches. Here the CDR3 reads CASSSQGFPEAFF. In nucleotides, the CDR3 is TGTGCCAGCAGTTCACAGGGGTTCCCTGAAGCTTTCTTT.

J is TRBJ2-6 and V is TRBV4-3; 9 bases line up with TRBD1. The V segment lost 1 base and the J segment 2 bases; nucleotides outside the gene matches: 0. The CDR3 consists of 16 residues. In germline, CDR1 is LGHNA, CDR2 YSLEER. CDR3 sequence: CASSQGTGAGANVLTF. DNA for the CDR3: TGCGCCAGCAGCCAAGGGACAGGGGCTGGGGCCAACGTCCTGACTTTC.

As DNA, the CDR3 is TGTGCCAGCTCTCTCCTAGGGGAAGTACGAACTGAAGCTTTCTTT. This translates into CASSLLGEVRTEAFF. The chain carries TRBV18 and TRBJ1-1; D is perhaps TRBD1 (5 bases). This CDR3 contains 15 residues. Germline V gene lookup returns CDR1 KGHSH and CDR2 LQKENI. The V end lost 6 bases, the J end lost 5 bases, and 19 bases lay between the germline ends.

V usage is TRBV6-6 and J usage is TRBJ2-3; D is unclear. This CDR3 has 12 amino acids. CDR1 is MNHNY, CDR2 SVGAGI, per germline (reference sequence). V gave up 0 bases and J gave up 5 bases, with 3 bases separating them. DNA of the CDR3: TGTGCCAGCAGTTACTCTAGAGATACGCAGTATTTT. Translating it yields CASSYSRDTQYF.

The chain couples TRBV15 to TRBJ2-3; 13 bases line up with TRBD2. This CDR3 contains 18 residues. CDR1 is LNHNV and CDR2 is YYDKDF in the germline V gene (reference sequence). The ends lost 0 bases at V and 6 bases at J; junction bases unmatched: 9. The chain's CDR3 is CATSRDPGLAGEGDTQYF. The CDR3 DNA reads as TGTGCCACCAGCAGAGACCCCGGACTAGCGGGGGAAGGGGATACGCAGTATTTT.

The DNA for the CDR3 is TGTGCCACCAGCAGAGATCCGAGGGGGCGAAAAGCTTTCTTT. Amino acid sequence: CATSRDPRGRKAFF. This chain uses TRBV15 with TRBJ1-1, with 7 nucleotides matching TRBD1. J lost 9 bases, V lost 0 bases, and 7 bases had no gene match. CDR3 length equals 14 residues. Looked up from germline, CDR1 is LNHNV and CDR2 is YYDKDF (reference sequence). The full variable domain, completed using reference TRBV15 and TRBJ1-1, is DAMVIQNPRYQVTQFGKPVTLSCSQTLNHNVMYWYQQKSSQAPKLLFHYYDKDFNNEADTPDNFQSRRPNTSFCFLDIRSPGLGDTAMYLCATSRDPRGRKAFFGQGTRLTVV.

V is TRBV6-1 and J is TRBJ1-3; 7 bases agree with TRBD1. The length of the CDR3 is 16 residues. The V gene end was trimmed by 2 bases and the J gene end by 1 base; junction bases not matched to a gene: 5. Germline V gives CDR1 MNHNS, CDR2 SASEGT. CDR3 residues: CASSENRGGSGNTIYF. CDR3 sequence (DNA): TGTGCCAGCAGTGAAAACAGGGGTGGGTCTGGAAACACCATATATTTT.

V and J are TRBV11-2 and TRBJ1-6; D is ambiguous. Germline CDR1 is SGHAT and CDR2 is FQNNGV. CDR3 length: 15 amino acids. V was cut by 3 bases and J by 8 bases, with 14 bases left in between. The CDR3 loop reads CASSFNEVRHSPLHF. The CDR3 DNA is TGTGCCAGCAGCTTTAACGAGGTGAGGCATTCACCCCTCCACTTT. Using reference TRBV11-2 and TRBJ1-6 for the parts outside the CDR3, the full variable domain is EAGVAQSPRYKIIEKRQSVAFWCNPISGHATLYWYQQILGQGPKLLIQFQNNGVVDDSQLPKDRFSAERLKGVDSTLKIQPAKLEDSAVYLCASSFNEVRHSPLHFGNGTRLTVT.

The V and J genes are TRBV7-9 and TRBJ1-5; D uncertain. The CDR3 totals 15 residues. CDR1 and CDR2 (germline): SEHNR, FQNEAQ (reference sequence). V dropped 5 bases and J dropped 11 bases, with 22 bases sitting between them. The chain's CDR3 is CASSLQEGGKEAQHF. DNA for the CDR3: TGTGCCAGCAGCCTCCAGGAGGGCGGGAAGGAGGCCCAGCATTTT.

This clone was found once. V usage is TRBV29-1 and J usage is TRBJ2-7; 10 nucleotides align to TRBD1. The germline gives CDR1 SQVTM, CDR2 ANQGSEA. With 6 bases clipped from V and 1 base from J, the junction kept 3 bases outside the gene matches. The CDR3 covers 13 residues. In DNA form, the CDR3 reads TGCAGCGTCCGGACAGGGGGTTCCTACGAGCAGTACTTC. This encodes CSVRTGGSYEQYF.

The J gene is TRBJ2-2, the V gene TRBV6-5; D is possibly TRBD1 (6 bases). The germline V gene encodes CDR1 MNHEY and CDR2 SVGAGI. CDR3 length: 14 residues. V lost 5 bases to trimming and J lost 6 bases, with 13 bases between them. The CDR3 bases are TGTGCCAGCAGTCGAGGGGGATTTTCCGGGGAGCTGTTTTTT. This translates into CASSRGGFSGELFF.

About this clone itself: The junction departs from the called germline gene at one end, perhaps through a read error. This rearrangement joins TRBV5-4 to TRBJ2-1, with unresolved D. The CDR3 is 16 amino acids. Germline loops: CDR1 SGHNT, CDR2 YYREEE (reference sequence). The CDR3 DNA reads TGTGCCAGCAGTTTGGGTAGGTCTAGCTCCTACAATGAGCAGTTCTTC. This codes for CASSLGRSSSYNEQFF.

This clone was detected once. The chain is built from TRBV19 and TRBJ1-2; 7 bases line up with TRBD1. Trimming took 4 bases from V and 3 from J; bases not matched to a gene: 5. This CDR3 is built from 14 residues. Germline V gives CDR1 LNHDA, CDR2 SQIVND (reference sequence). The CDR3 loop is CASSTGQAYYGYTF. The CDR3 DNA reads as TGTGCCAGTAGTACCGGACAGGCCTACTATGGCTACACCTTC.

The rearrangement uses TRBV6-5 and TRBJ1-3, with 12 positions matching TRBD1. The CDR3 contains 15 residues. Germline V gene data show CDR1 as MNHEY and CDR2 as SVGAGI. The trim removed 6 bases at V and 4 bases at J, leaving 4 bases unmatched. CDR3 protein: CASSWDRGRGNTIYF. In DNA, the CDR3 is TGTGCCAGCAGCTGGGACAGGGGGCGAGGAAACACCATATATTTT.

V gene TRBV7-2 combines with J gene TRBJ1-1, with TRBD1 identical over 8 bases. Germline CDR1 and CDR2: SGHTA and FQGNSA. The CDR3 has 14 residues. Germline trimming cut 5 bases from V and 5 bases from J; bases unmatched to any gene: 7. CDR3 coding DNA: TGTGCCAGCAGCCCGGGACAGGCTCATACTGAAGCTTTCTTT. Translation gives CASSPGQAHTEAFF.

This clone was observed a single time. CDR3 nucleotides: TGTGCCAGCAGCTTAGGGACAACCTACGAGCAGTACTTC. As protein: CASSLGTTYEQYF. V usage is TRBV5-6 and J usage is TRBJ2-7; the D gene is possibly TRBD1 (6 bases). Germline CDR1 and CDR2: SGHDT and YYEEEE. This CDR3 contains 13 residues. V dropped 2 bases and J dropped 2 bases, with 8 bases sitting between them.